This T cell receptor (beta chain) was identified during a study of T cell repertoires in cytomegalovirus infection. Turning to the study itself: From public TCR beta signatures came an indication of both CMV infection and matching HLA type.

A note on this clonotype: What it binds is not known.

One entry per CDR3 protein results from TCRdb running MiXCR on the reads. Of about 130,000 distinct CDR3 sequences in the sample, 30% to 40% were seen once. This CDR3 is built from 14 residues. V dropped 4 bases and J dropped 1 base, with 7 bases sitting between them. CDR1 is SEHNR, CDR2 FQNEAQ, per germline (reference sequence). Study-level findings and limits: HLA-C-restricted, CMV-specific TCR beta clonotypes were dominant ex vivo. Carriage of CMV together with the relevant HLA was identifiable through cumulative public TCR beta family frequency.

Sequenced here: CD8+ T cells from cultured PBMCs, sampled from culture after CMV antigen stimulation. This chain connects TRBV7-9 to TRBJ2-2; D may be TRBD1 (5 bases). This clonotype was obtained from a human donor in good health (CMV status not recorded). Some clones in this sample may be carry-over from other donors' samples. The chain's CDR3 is CASSSTGNTGELFF. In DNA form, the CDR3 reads TGTGCCAGCAGCTCTACAGGGAACACCGGGGAGCTGTTTTTT. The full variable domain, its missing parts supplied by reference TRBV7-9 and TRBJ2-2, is DTGVSQNPRHKITKRGQNVTFRCDPISEHNRLYWYRQTLGQGPEFLTYFQNEAQLEKSRLLSDRFSAERPKGSFSTLEIQRTEQGDSAMYLCASSSTGNTGELFFGEGSRLTVL.